A single sample is the source of the 17 T cell receptor beta chains below, sequenced in a study of long-term antiretroviral therapy in people with HIV. The assay, immunoSEQ v3.0, was run at survey level. Data came from immunoSEQ multiplex PCR; TCRdb stores just in-frame clones and leaves some out. The sample lists tens of thousands of clones; around 83% were seen once. The specimen was unsorted PBMCs, collected 1.3 years after starting antiretroviral therapy. These receptors were collected from a man in his sixties with HIV.

This chain uses TRBV30 with TRBJ2-1; TRBD2 matches at 8 bases. CDR3 length: 14 amino acids. Looked up from germline, CDR1 is GTSNPN and CDR2 is SVGIG (reference sequence). J lost 5 bases, V lost 4 bases, and 7 bases had no gene match. The CDR3 DNA reads as TGTGCCTGGACACAAGGGACTAGTAACAATGAGCAGTTCTTC. Translating gives CAWTQGTSNNEQFF.

The V call is TRBV10-3, the J call TRBJ1-1, with D uncertain. V lost 11 bases to trimming and J lost 1 base, with 14 bases between them. CDR1 is ENHRY, CDR2 SYGVKD, per germline. This CDR3 region has 13 residues. The CDR3 DNA reads TGTGCCGCCCAAAGGTCGGGGAACACTGAAGCTTTCTTT. This codes for CAAQRSGNTEAFF.

The chain couples TRBV7-6 to TRBJ1-1; D is possibly TRBD1 (5 bases). CDR3 length equals 13 residues. Trimming cost V 2 bases and J 4 bases, with 8 bases left between them. Germline CDR1 SGHVS, CDR2 FNYEAQ. CDR3 protein: CASSLIDSTEAFF. In DNA form, the CDR3 reads TGTGCCAGCAGCTTAATCGACAGCACTGAAGCTTTCTTT.

This clone was picked up one time. The V gene is TRBV4-3, the J gene TRBJ1-1; D is perhaps TRBD1 (5 bases). CDR1 is LGHNA, CDR2 YSLEER, per germline. Deletions cut 2 bases from V and 5 bases from J, with 18 bases between. This CDR3 region has 16 residues. CDR3 sequence reads: CASSQSPGRPPTEAFF. CDR3 nucleotide sequence: TGCGCCAGCAGCCAATCTCCGGGACGGCCTCCGACTGAAGCTTTCTTT.

The chain has TRBV7-9 and TRBJ2-7; unclear D gene. Between the trimmed V and J ends, which lost 2 bases and 5 bases, there was a span of 10 bases. This CDR3 has 13 residues. Germline lookup yields CDR1 SEHNR and CDR2 FQNEAQ (reference sequence). The CDR3 nucleotides read TGTGCCAGCAGCTTACTTATCAATCACGAGCAGTACTTC. It encodes CASSLLINHEQYF.

The chain links TRBV15 to TRBJ2-7, with 9 bases identical to TRBD1. The V gene's germline CDR1 is LNHNV and CDR2 YYDKDF (reference sequence). The CDR3 contains 17 residues. V was pared by 5 bases and J by 5 bases, with 16 bases of the junction left unmatched. The CDR3 is CATSRHRPQGAGNEQYF. The CDR3 DNA follows: TGTGCCACCAGCCGGCACCGTCCACAGGGGGCGGGCAACGAGCAGTACTTC.

The table lists this clone with a few counts. The chain links TRBV2 to TRBJ2-2; tentative D call: TRBD1 (6 bases). This CDR3 has 14 residues. The germline V and J ends were trimmed by 8 bases and 4 bases, with 14 bases remaining between them. The V gene's germline CDR1 is SNHLY and CDR2 FYNNEI. The CDR3 DNA sequence: TGTGCCAGCGCCCCGGACAGCTCCACCGGGGAGCTGTTTTTT. This encodes CASAPDSSTGELFF.

J is TRBJ2-7 and V is TRBV2; 9 nucleotides match TRBD1. Germline CDR1 SNHLY, CDR2 FYNNEI. The V gene end was trimmed by 8 bases and the J gene end by 7 bases; junction bases not matched to a gene: 15. CDR3 size: 15 residues. The CDR3 nucleotides read TGTGCCAGCGGCCCATCCCTGGACAGGGGTTATGAGCAGTACTTC. As protein: CASGPSLDRGYEQYF. Drawing the rest from reference TRBV2 and TRBJ2-7, the complete variable domain is EPEVTQTPSHQVTQMGQEVILRCVPISNHLYFYWYRQILGQKVEFLVSFYNNEISEKSEIFDDQFSVERPDGSNFTLKIRSTKLEDSAMYFCASGPSLDRGYEQYFGPGTRLTVT.

V gene TRBV18 combines with J gene TRBJ2-1, with D possibly matching TRBD2 (5 bases). Germline V lookup: CDR1 KGHSH, CDR2 LQKENI. The V and J ends lost 0 bases and 9 bases respectively, with 9 bases between them. There are 13 residues in the CDR3. This CDR3 is CASSPPGIGEQFF. The CDR3 DNA is TGTGCCAGCTCACCACCCGGGATCGGTGAGCAGTTCTTC.

The gene calls are TRBV25-1 and TRBJ1-1; the match to TRBD1 covers 7 bases. Per germline, CDR1 MGHDK and CDR2 SYGVNS. The CDR3 totals 13 residues. V gave up 7 bases and J gave up 7 bases; unmatched junction bases: 9. In DNA form, the CDR3 reads TGTGCCAGCACCCGGGGAGGGGACAGTGAAGCTTTCTTT. Translated: CASTRGGDSEAFF.

J is TRBJ2-7 and V is TRBV19, with D tentatively TRBD1 (6 bases). Germline V lookup: CDR1 LNHDA, CDR2 SQIVND (reference sequence). The germline V and J ends were trimmed by 5 bases and 3 bases, with 17 bases remaining between them. The CDR3 is 15 amino acids. CDR3 bases: TGTGCCAGTAGTCTCGGACAGCCCGTCGTCTACGAGCAGTACTTC. It codes for CASSLGQPVVYEQYF.

The chain employs TRBV30 and TRBJ2-2, with D perhaps matching TRBD2 (5 bases). V lost 0 bases and J 4 bases, leaving 12 bases between the germline ends. The CDR3 has 15 residues. Germline V gene lookup returns CDR1 GTSNPN and CDR2 SVGIG (reference sequence). DNA of the CDR3: TGTGCCTGGAGTGTACGAGGGCGAATCACCGGGGAGCTGTTTTTT. Translating gives CAWSVRGRITGELFF.

This chain connects TRBV18 to TRBJ2-2; tentative D call: TRBD2 (5 bases). CDR1 is KGHSH and CDR2 is LQKENI in the germline V gene. V lost 3 bases and J 0 bases, leaving 14 bases between the germline ends. This CDR3 region has 17 residues. The CDR3 loop reads CASSPPGLRANTGELFF. The CDR3 DNA reads as TGTGCCAGCTCACCTCCCGGATTGCGGGCGAACACCGGGGAGCTGTTTTTT.

The rearrangement uses TRBV11-3 and TRBJ2-7, with D tentatively TRBD1 (5 bases). Germline-derived CDR1 and CDR2 are SGHNT and YENEEA. The CDR3 consists of 13 residues. V lost 5 bases and J 3 bases, leaving 11 bases between the germline ends. The CDR3 reads CASSLQGDYEQYF. The CDR3 nucleotides read TGTGCCAGCAGCCTTCAGGGTGACTACGAGCAGTACTTC.

This clone was observed a handful of times. The chain joins TRBV7-2 to TRBJ2-7; the D is unclear. This CDR3 comprises 15 residues. CDR1 is SGHTA, CDR2 FQGNSA, per germline. V was trimmed by 5 bases and J by 6 bases, leaving 20 bases between them. Here the CDR3 DNA reads TGTGCCAGCAGCCCCACTTTCCACCCGGTTTCCGAGCAGTACTTC. Translated, it gives CASSPTFHPVSEQYF.

The V gene is TRBV2, the J gene TRBJ2-7, with 10 bases aligning to TRBD2. J was trimmed by 2 bases and V by 6 bases; bases with no gene match: 7. The CDR3 is 15 residues long. Germline CDR1 SNHLY, CDR2 FYNNEI. CDR3 DNA: TGTGCCAGCAGGCCTACTAGCGGGACCACCTACGAGCAGTACTTC. This sequence encodes CASRPTSGTTYEQYF.

V and J are TRBV5-4 and TRBJ2-7; 7 bases are a match to TRBD1. Trimming at V came to 3 bases and at J to 0 bases, leaving 9 bases not matched to a gene. The CDR3 runs to 16 residues. The germline CDR1 and CDR2 sequences are SGHNT and YYREEE (reference sequence). The CDR3 DNA follows: TGTGCCAGCAGCTCGTACCGGACAGGCGCCTCCTACGAGCAGTACTTC. Translated: CASSSYRTGASYEQYF.